This T cell receptor beta chain was sequenced in a study of T cell repertoires in cytomegalovirus infection. Looking at the study overall: Carrying CMV and the relevant HLA type showed in public TCR beta signatures. Study-level results: The ex vivo response showed dominance by HLA-C-restricted CMV-specific TCR beta clonotypes.

This clonotype occurred many times. What it recognizes is unknown. Trimming removed 1 base at V and 4 bases at J, with 16 bases between. The CDR3 totals 16 residues. Germline CDR1 SGHVS, CDR2 FNYEAQ. Using its own MiXCR run on the reads, TCRdb lists one record per CDR3 protein. The sample yields about 530,000 distinct CDR3 sequences, more than 20% seen once. The sample comprised PBMCs. The source is a human donor in good health (CMV status not recorded). Some clones in this sample may be carry-over from other donors' samples. The rearrangement joins TRBV7-6 to TRBJ1-2, with D maybe TRBD1 (5 bases). This CDR3 reads CASSLDGGGGIYGYTF. CDR3 in DNA: TGTGCCAGCAGCTTAGATGGTGGCGGGGGGATCTATGGCTACACCTTC.